This TCR beta chain was captured by sequencing in a study of blood T cell repertoires in COVID-19. Per the original data handling: Counts of nucleated cells, estimated from reference gene primer amplification, were obtained. Repertoires were generated with immunoSEQ multiplex PCR, while TCRdb's copy carries only in-frame clones and drops some. The DNA was the basis for D and trimming; V, J and clone size are from that table. The table includes about 250,000 clones, around 86% detected once. The germline CDR1 and CDR2 sequences are SGHNT and YYREEE (reference sequence). This CDR3 comprises 11 residues. V lost 0 bases to trimming and J lost 13 bases, with 8 bases between them. The Seattle patients joined while their infection was active and were tracked longitudinally afterward.

The TCR comes from a woman aged 80 or over with COVID-19, enrolled during active disease. The chain links TRBV5-4 to TRBJ2-1; D remains ambiguous. The sequencing sample was made of peripheral blood. CDR3 sequence (DNA): TGTGCCAGCAGCTTGGCCGACAACCAGTTCTTC. As protein: CASSLADNQFF.